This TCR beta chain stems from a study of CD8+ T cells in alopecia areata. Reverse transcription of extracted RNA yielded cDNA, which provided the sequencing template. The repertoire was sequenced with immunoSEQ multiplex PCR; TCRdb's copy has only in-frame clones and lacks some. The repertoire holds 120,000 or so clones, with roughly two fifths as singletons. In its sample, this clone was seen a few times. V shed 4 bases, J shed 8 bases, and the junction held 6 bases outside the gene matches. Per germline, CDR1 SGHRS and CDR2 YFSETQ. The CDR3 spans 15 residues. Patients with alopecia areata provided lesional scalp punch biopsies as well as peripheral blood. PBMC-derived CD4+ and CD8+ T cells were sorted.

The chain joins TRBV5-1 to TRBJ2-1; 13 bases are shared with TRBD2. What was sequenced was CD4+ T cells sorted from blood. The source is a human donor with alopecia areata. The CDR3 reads CASSPGLAGVDEQFF. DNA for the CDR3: TGCGCCAGCAGCCCCGGACTAGCGGGAGTGGATGAGCAGTTCTTC. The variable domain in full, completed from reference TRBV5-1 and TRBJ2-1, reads KAGVTQTPRYLIKTRGQQVTLSCSPISGHRSVSWYQQTPGQGLQFLFEYFSETQRNKGNFPGRFSGRQFSNSRSEMNVSTLELGDSALYLCASSPGLAGVDEQFFGPGTRLTVL.